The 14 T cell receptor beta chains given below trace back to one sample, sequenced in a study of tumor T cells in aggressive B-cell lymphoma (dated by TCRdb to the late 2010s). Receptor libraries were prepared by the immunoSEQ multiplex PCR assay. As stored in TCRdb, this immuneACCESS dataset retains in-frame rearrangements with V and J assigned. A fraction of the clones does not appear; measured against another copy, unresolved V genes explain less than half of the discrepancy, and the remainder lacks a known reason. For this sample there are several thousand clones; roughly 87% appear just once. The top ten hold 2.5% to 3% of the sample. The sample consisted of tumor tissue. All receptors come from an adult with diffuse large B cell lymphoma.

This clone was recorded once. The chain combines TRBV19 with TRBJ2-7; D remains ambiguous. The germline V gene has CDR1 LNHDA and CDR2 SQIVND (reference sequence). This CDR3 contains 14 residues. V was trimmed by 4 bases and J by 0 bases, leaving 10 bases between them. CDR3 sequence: CASSTQTISYEQYF. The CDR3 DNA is TGTGCCAGTAGTACCCAGACAATCTCCTACGAGCAGTACTTC.

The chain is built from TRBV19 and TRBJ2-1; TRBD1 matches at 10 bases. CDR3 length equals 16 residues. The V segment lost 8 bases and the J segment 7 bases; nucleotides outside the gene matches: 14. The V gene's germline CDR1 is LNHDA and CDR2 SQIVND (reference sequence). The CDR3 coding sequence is TGTGCCAGTGCGACCCCCGGGGACAGGGGCTTGAATGAGCAGTTCTTC. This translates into CASATPGDRGLNEQFF. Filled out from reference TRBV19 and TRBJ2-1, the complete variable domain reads DGGITQSPKYLFRKEGQNVTLSCEQNLNHDAMYWYRQDPGQGLRLIYYSQIVNDFQKGDIAEGYSVSREKKESFPLTVTSAQKNPTAFYLCASATPGDRGLNEQFFGPGTRLTVL.

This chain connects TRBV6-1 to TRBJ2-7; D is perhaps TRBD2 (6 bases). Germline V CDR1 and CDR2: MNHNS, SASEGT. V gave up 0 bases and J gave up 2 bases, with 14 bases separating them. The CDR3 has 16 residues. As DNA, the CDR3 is TGTGCCAGCAGTGAAGCGCGGGGCACCCGAACCTACGAGCAGTACTTC. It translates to CASSEARGTRTYEQYF.

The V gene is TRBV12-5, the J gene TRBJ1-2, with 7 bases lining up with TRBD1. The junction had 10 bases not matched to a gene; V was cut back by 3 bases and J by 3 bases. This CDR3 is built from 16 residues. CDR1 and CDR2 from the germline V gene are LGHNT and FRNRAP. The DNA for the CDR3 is TGTGCTAGTGGTTTACCTTCGGACAGGCTACACTATGGCTACACCTTC. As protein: CASGLPSDRLHYGYTF. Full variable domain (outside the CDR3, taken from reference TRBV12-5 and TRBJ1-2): DARVTQTPRHKVTEMGQEVTMRCQPILGHNTVFWYRQTMMQGLELLAYFRNRAPLDDSGMPKDRFSAEMPDATLATLKIQPSEPRDSAVYFCASGLPSDRLHYGYTFGSGTRLTVV.

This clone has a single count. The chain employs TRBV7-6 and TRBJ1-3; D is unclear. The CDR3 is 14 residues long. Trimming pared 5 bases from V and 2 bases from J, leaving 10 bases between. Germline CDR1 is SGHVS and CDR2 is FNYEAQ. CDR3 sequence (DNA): TGTGCCAGCAGCCCAACGGGTACTGGAAACACCATATATTTT. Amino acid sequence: CASSPTGTGNTIYF.

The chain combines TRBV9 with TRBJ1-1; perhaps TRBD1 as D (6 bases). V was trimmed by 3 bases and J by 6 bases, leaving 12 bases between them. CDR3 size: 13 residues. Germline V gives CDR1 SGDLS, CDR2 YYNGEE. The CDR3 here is CASSELQGSEAFF. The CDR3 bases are TGTGCCAGCAGCGAGTTACAGGGCTCTGAAGCTTTCTTT. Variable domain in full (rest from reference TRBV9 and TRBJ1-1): DSGVTQTPKHLITATGQRVTLRCSPRSGDLSVYWYQQSLDQGLQFLIQYYNGEERAKGNILERFSAQQFPDLHSELNLSSLELGDSALYFCASSELQGSEAFFGQGTRLTVV.

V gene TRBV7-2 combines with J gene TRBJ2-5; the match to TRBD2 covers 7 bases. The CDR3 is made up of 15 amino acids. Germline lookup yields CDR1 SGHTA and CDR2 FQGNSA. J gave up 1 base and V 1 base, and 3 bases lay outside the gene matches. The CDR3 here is CASSLVGTTQETQYF. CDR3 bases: TGTGCCAGCAGCTTAGTTGGGACTACCCAAGAGACCCAGTACTTC.

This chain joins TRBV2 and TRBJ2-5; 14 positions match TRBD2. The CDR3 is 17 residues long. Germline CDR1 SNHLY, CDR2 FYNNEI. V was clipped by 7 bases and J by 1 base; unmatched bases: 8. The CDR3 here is CASITGLAGGAQETQYF. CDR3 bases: TGTGCCAGCATAACTGGACTAGCGGGAGGAGCCCAAGAGACCCAGTACTTC.

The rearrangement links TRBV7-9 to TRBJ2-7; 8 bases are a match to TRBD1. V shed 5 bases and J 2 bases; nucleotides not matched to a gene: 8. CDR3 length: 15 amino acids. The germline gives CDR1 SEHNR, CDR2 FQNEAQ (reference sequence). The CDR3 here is CASSRPDRGAYEQYF. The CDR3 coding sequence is TGTGCCAGCAGCCGCCCAGACAGGGGTGCCTACGAGCAGTACTTC.

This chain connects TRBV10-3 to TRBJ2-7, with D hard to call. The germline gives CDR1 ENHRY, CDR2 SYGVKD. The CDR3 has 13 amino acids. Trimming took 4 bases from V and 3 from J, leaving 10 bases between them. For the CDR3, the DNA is TGTGCCATCAGTGGTAAAGAGAACTACGAGCAGTACTTC. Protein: CAISGKENYEQYF.

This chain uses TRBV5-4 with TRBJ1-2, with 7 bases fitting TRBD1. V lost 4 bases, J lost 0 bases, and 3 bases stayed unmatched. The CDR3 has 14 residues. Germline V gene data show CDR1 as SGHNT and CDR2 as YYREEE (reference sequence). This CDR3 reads CASSTGAANYGYTF. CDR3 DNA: TGTGCCAGCAGCACAGGGGCGGCTAACTATGGCTACACCTTC.

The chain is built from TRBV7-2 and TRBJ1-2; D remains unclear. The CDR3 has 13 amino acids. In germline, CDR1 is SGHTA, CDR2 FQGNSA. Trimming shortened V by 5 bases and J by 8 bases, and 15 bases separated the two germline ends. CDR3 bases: TGTGCCAGCAGCCCTTCCCCCCAGAGGGGCTACACCTTC. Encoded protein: CASSPSPQRGYTF. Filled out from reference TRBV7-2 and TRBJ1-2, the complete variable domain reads GAGVSQSPSNKVTEKGKDVELRCDPISGHTALYWYRQSLGQGLEFLIYFQGNSAPDKSGLPSDRFSAERTGGSVSTLTIQRTQQEDSAVYLCASSPSPQRGYTFGSGTRLTVV.

The CDR3 DNA reads as TGTGCCTGGAGGGGGGACAGCGTAACGTACTTC. Its protein product is CAWRGDSVTYF. The chain is built from TRBV30 and TRBJ2-7, with TRBD1 identical over 7 bases. The CDR3 consists of 11 residues. Germline trimming cut 3 bases from V and 12 bases from J; bases unmatched to any gene: 8. Germline V gene data show CDR1 as GTSNPN and CDR2 as SVGIG (reference sequence).

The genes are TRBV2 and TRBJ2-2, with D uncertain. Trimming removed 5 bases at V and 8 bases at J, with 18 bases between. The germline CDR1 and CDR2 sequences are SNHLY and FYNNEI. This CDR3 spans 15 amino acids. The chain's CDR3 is CASSIDLMGFGELFF. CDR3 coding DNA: TGTGCCAGCAGTATAGACCTAATGGGCTTTGGGGAGCTGTTTTTT.